These 25 T cell receptor beta chains share one sample of origin, sequenced in a study of Graves' ophthalmopathy and Graves' hyperthyroidism. Amplification of the TCR beta CDR3 regions used RNA transcripts (as template). First-round RT-PCR used HTBI primers; second-round multiplex PCR followed. TCRdb passed the multiplex PCR reads through MiXCR, listing each CDR3 protein once. The sample consists of around 1,200,000 distinct CDR3 sequences, about two fifths of them appearing once. The sequenced material came from peripheral blood or thyroid tissue (not recorded which). These receptors originate from an adult man with Graves' hyperthyroidism.

This clonotype was picked up many times. This chain joins TRBV7-2 and TRBJ2-7; D gene unclear. The CDR3 has 12 residues. In germline, CDR1 is SGHTA, CDR2 FQGNSA. V was cut by 1 base and J by 7 bases, with 8 bases left in between. The CDR3 bases are TGTGCCAGCAGCTTAGAGGTGAGGGAGCAGTACTTC. Translated, it gives CASSLEVREQYF.

In this sample, this clonotype turned up a few times. V is TRBV27 and J is TRBJ2-7; D is ambiguous. V gave up 4 bases and J gave up 7 bases, with 17 bases separating them. The CDR3 has 14 residues. The germline gives CDR1 MNHEY, CDR2 SMNVEV (reference sequence). As DNA, the CDR3 is TGTGCCAGCAGTTGGTCCGGTCCTCCCGGGGAGCAGTACTTC. Translation gives CASSWSGPPGEQYF.

This chain joins TRBV6-5 and TRBJ2-7; 7 bases are shared with TRBD1. This CDR3 has 14 amino acids. With 6 bases clipped from V and 3 bases from J, the junction kept 8 bases outside the gene matches. The V gene's germline CDR1 is MNHEY and CDR2 SVGAGI. CDR3 bases: TGTGCCAGCAGAAGACAGGGTCGGGACTACGAGCAGTACTTC. This sequence encodes CASRRQGRDYEQYF.

This clonotype was seen repeatedly, ten times or more. The rearrangement uses TRBV7-9 and TRBJ2-5; 7 bases align to TRBD1. The V and J ends lost 5 bases and 2 bases, in that order; junction bases with no gene match: 11. This CDR3 comprises 16 residues. The V gene's germline CDR1 is SEHNR and CDR2 FQNEAQ (reference sequence). The CDR3 DNA reads as TGTGCCAGCAGCCACCCTAGGGGCAGGGGGCAAGAGACCCAGTACTTC. Protein sequence: CASSHPRGRGQETQYF.

Remarks on this clonotype: A much larger clone differs by one base, so this may be a read error. This chain links TRBV20-1 with TRBJ1-2; TRBD1 might be the D (5 bases). Trimming removed 5 bases at V and 3 bases at J, with 13 bases between. In germline, CDR1 is DFQATT, CDR2 SNEGSKA (reference sequence). CDR3 length: 13 amino acids. The CDR3 reads CSAGRGTDYGYTF. Written as DNA, the CDR3 is TGCAGTGCTGGAAGGGGAACGGACTATGGCTACACCTTC.

This clonotype has just a few counts. The rearrangement joins TRBV4-3 to TRBJ1-2; D uncertain. Germline V gene sequence: CDR1 LGHNA, CDR2 YSLEER. The V end was cut by 0 bases, the J end by 7 bases, with 18 bases between. This CDR3 has 16 residues. CDR3 region: CASSQDSRGVFSGYTF. For the CDR3, the DNA is TGCGCCAGCAGCCAAGATTCGCGTGGGGTATTCTCTGGCTACACCTTC.

The table lists this clonotype with a few counts. The chain carries TRBV29-1 and TRBJ2-7; TRBD2 is a possible D gene (5 bases). Germline CDR1 and CDR2: SQVTM and ANQGSEA. V lost 3 bases to trimming and J lost 2 bases, with 17 bases between them. The CDR3 sequence is 15 residues long. The CDR3 sequence: CSVELTGRSPYEQYF. CDR3 sequence (DNA): TGCAGCGTTGAGCTCACGGGAAGGTCCCCCTACGAGCAGTACTTC.

This sequence joins TRBV25-1 and TRBJ2-6, with no clear D. The germline V and J ends were trimmed by 8 bases and 2 bases, with 4 bases remaining between them. The CDR3 consists of 12 residues. The germline CDR1 and CDR2 sequences are MGHDK and SYGVNS. CDR3 bases: TGTGCCAGCGTTACTGGGGCCAACGTCCTGACTTTC. It encodes CASVTGANVLTF.

This clonotype was observed at least ten times. The V gene is TRBV19, the J gene TRBJ1-6; 8 bases map to TRBD1. The germline V gene has CDR1 LNHDA and CDR2 SQIVND (reference sequence). The V gene end was trimmed by 5 bases and the J gene end by 14 bases; junction bases not matched to a gene: 8. CDR3 size: 13 residues. CDR3: CASSQQGVEALHF. CDR3 nucleotides: TGTGCCAGTAGTCAACAGGGGGTTGAAGCCCTCCACTTT.

In regard to this clonotype: A read error is possible here, since a much larger clone lies one base away. V and J are TRBV10-3 and TRBJ2-7, with D unresolved. Trimming took 0 bases from V and 3 from J, leaving 21 bases between them. This CDR3 is 18 amino acids long. Germline V CDR1 and CDR2: ENHRY, SYGVKD. The CDR3 nucleotides read TGTGCCATCAGTGAGTCTGCGACTTATCGTGACTCCGGCTACGAGCAGTACTTC. Translated: CAISESATYRDSGYEQYF.

This clonotype was counted ten times or more. For the CDR3, the DNA is TGCGCCAGCAGCCAAGTTGGGCGGGGGAGAGAGACCCAGTACTTC. Protein: CASSQVGRGRETQYF. The chain joins TRBV4-1 to TRBJ2-5; 7 nucleotides line up with TRBD2. Germline V CDR1 and CDR2: MGHRA, YSYEKL. The CDR3 runs to 15 residues. After removal of 1 base from V and 4 bases from J, the junction contained 6 bases not matched to a gene.

There are many counts of this clonotype. The rearrangement links TRBV9 to TRBJ2-7; the D gene could be TRBD1 or TRBD2 (7 bases each). Trimming took 2 bases from V and 6 from J, leaving 18 bases between them. The germline V gene encodes CDR1 SGDLS and CDR2 YYNGEE. The CDR3 extends over 15 amino acids. The CDR3 DNA is TGTGCCAGCAGCGTGGGGATCGACAGGGAGGGCGAGCAGTACTTC. This codes for CASSVGIDREGEQYF.

In this sample, this clonotype turned up many times. V is TRBV10-2 and J is TRBJ2-2; 7 nucleotides align to TRBD1. Trimming took 6 bases from V and 4 from J; bases not matched to a gene: 14. The length of the CDR3 is 17 residues. Germline assignment: CDR1 WSHSY and CDR2 SAAADI. The CDR3: CASSLTRDSDGTGELFF. The CDR3, as DNA: TGCGCCAGCAGCCTCACCCGGGACAGCGATGGCACCGGGGAGCTGTTTTTT.

CDR3 coding DNA: TGTGCCAGCAGTGAAGAGTGGGGCACTGAAGCTTTCTTT. It codes for CASSEEWGTEAFF. The chain joins TRBV6-1 to TRBJ1-1; D gene uncertain. V gave up 1 base and J gave up 4 bases, with 7 bases separating them. Germline CDR1 reads MNHNS; CDR2 reads SASEGT. The CDR3 has 13 amino acids.

As regards this clonotype: A clone one base away is much larger, so this may be a read error. The chain couples TRBV15 to TRBJ2-7; possibly TRBD1 for D (6 bases). The germline CDR1 and CDR2 sequences are LNHNV and YYDKDF (reference sequence). Trimming pared 5 bases from V and 2 bases from J, leaving 16 bases between. This CDR3 comprises 15 residues. The CDR3 DNA sequence: TGTGCCACCAGCCGTCAGGGGCCAGGACCCTACGAGCAGTACTTC. It encodes CATSRQGPGPYEQYF.

The chain recombines TRBV15 with TRBJ1-5, with 7 bases that match TRBD1. Germline lookup yields CDR1 LNHNV and CDR2 YYDKDF (reference sequence). The length of the CDR3 is 16 residues. J gave up 7 bases and V 3 bases, and 12 bases lay outside the gene matches. The CDR3 sequence: CATSRSLRQGGQPQHF. The CDR3 DNA reads TGTGCCACCAGCAGGAGCTTACGACAGGGCGGGCAGCCCCAGCATTTT.

This clonotype has a count of ten or more. The V call is TRBV6-4, the J call TRBJ2-7; D call uncertain. Germline CDR1 reads MRHNA; CDR2 reads SNTAGT. CDR3 size: 15 residues. The ends were cut back, 6 bases at V and 2 bases at J, with 17 bases in the middle. The CDR3 region has the DNA TGTGCCAGCAGCATCACCCCAGGACCGGCCTACGAGCAGTACTTC. Protein: CASSITPGPAYEQYF.

The rearrangement joins TRBV7-9 to TRBJ2-5, with D perhaps matching TRBD2 (6 bases). Per germline, CDR1 SEHNR and CDR2 FQNEAQ (reference sequence). Trimming pared 2 bases from V and 2 bases from J, leaving 9 bases between. CDR3 length: 14 amino acids. In DNA, the CDR3 is TGTGCCAGCAGCTTATTGGAGGGACAAGAGACCCAGTACTTC. Translation gives CASSLLEGQETQYF.

V gene TRBV7-2 combines with J gene TRBJ2-5, with D possibly matching TRBD1 (6 bases). This CDR3 is built from 14 residues. With 5 bases removed from V and 1 base from J, the gap between germline ends came to 11 bases. Germline V CDR1 and CDR2: SGHTA, FQGNSA. The CDR3 sequence: CASSQGSVQETQYF. The DNA for the CDR3 is TGTGCCAGCAGCCAGGGGTCAGTCCAAGAGACCCAGTACTTC.

This chain uses TRBV5-1 with TRBJ2-6, with 9 bases fitting TRBD1. The CDR3 totals 19 residues. Germline V lookup: CDR1 SGHRS, CDR2 YFSETQ. V trimming: 0 bases; J trimming: 1 base; junction bases outside the gene matches: 8. The CDR3 DNA is TGCGCCAGCAGCTTGGACAGGGACAGGGCGATTTCTGGGGCCAACGTCCTGACTTTC. This translates into CASSLDRDRAISGANVLTF.

The chain couples TRBV7-2 to TRBJ2-2, with 10 bases that match TRBD1. CDR3 length equals 16 residues. J lost 7 bases, V lost 1 base, and 6 bases had no gene match. Germline assignment: CDR1 SGHTA and CDR2 FQGNSA. CDR3 in DNA: TGTGCCAGCAGCTTAGGCCCGGGACAGGGGATCGGGGAGCTGTTTTTT. This translates into CASSLGPGQGIGELFF.

The V gene is TRBV6-5, the J gene TRBJ1-5, with D hard to call. The CDR3 sequence is 11 residues long. The V gene lost 6 bases and the J gene lost 4 bases, with 4 bases spanning the gap. Germline values: CDR1 MNHEY, CDR2 SVGAGI. DNA of the CDR3: TGTGCCAGCAGACAAAATCAGCCCCAGCATTTT. Encoded protein: CASRQNQPQHF.

This clonotype has just a few counts. The chain employs TRBV20-1 and TRBJ2-7; D call uncertain. The CDR3 spans 15 residues. With 5 bases removed from V and 7 bases from J, the gap between germline ends came to 24 bases. Germline-derived CDR1 and CDR2 are DFQATT and SNEGSKA (reference sequence). The CDR3 nucleotides are TGCAGTGCTTCCTCTATTAACGGTCGGACGAGAGAGCAGTACTTC. Residues: CSASSINGRTREQYF.

As to this clonotype: Its ends do not fully match the called genes, so a read error is possible. This chain uses TRBV5-1 with TRBJ2-7; 9 bases are shared with TRBD1. The CDR3 is 16 residues long. The germline gives CDR1 SGHRS, CDR2 YFSETQ. The CDR3 DNA is TGTGCCAGCAGCTTGCGTACCGGGACAGGGTCCTACGAGCAGTACTTC. Amino acid sequence: CASSLRTGTGSYEQYF.

As regards this clonotype: Being one base from a much bigger clone, this may be a read error. This chain connects TRBV7-2 to TRBJ2-7, with 10 bases aligning to TRBD1. Losses at the gene ends were 9 bases for V and 3 bases for J; bases not matched to a gene: 11. Germline V gene lookup returns CDR1 SGHTA and CDR2 FQGNSA. The CDR3 loop spans 15 amino acids. The CDR3 here is CTSSRNRDRGYEQYF. The CDR3 DNA follows: TGTACCAGTAGTAGAAACCGGGACAGGGGCTACGAGCAGTACTTC.